Shown below are 13 T cell receptor beta chains from a single sample sequenced in a study of T-cell reconstitution after alpha-beta-depleted transplantation in children. The TCRbeta library was prepared with unique molecular identifiers. Via MiXCR, TCRdb re-called the PCR reads, giving one row per CDR3 protein. The repertoire holds more than 200,000 distinct CDR3 sequences, with around 9.7% as singletons. Here the sequenced sample was PBMCs from the stem cell graft donor, taken from the stem cell graft. All receptors come from a human donor who donated a stem cell graft to a child with SCID.

In its sample, this clonotype was seen many times. The chain uses TRBV3-1 and TRBJ1-1; 8 bases match TRBD1. Germline V gives CDR1 LGHDT, CDR2 YNNKEL (reference sequence). V lost 4 bases to trimming and J lost 2 bases; unmatched junction nucleotides: 6. The CDR3 loop spans 15 amino acids. The CDR3 DNA reads TGTGCCAGCAGCCCACCGACAGGGGAAAACACTGAAGCTTTCTTT. Translation: CASSPPTGENTEAFF.

This clonotype has ten or more counts. The chain employs TRBV24-1 and TRBJ2-2; no clear D gene. The CDR3 sequence is 13 residues long. V shed 7 bases and J shed 1 base, with 6 bases lying between them. CDR1 is KGHDR and CDR2 is SFDVKD in the germline V gene. The CDR3 sequence: CATSPKNTGELFF. In nucleotides, the CDR3 is TGTGCCACCAGCCCTAAGAACACCGGGGAGCTGTTTTTT.

This clonotype was seen at least ten times. The gene calls are TRBV7-9 and TRBJ1-5; tentative D call: TRBD1 (5 bases). Germline loops: CDR1 SEHNR, CDR2 FQNEAQ (reference sequence). V gave up 5 bases and J gave up 3 bases, with 11 bases separating them. The CDR3 spans 14 residues. CDR3 sequence (DNA): TGTGCCAGCAGCGCGACAGTAGACAATCAGCCCCAGCATTTT. Amino acid sequence: CASSATVDNQPQHF.

This clonotype was counted a few times. Just one base apart from a much larger clone, this may be a read error. The rearrangement links TRBV20-1 to TRBJ1-5, with 7 bases that match TRBD1. CDR1 is DFQATT, CDR2 SNEGSKA, per germline (reference sequence). CDR3 length: 16 amino acids. CDR3 sequence: CCARGQNYRGNQPQHF. CDR3 nucleotide sequence: TGCTGTGCTAGAGGGCAAAATTACAGGGGAAATCAGCCCCAGCATTTT.

At least ten counts were recorded for this clonotype. The chain joins TRBV2 to TRBJ1-4, with D hard to call. This CDR3 comprises 13 residues. Germline-derived CDR1 and CDR2 are SNHLY and FYNNEI. V was cut by 6 bases and J by 6 bases, with 11 bases left in between. Here the CDR3 DNA reads TGTGCCAGCAGCCCAGAAATGGATGAAAAACTGTTTTTT. As protein: CASSPEMDEKLFF.

This clonotype came up many times. The chain joins TRBV20-1 to TRBJ2-3, with D perhaps matching TRBD1 (6 bases). The CDR3 has 13 residues. CDR1 and CDR2 (germline): DFQATT, SNEGSKA (reference sequence). Between the trimmed V and J ends, which lost 3 bases and 9 bases, there was a span of 16 bases. The CDR3 bases are TGCAGTGCTAGGGGGTACACCACAGGGACGCAGTATTTT. Translating gives CSARGYTTGTQYF.

This clonotype was detected ten times or more. CDR3 protein: CASSFGFDYGYTF. In DNA form, the CDR3 reads TGTGCCAGCAGTTTTGGGTTTGACTATGGCTACACCTTC. This chain joins TRBV27 and TRBJ1-2; D call uncertain. Germline V gene sequence: CDR1 MNHEY, CDR2 SMNVEV (reference sequence). The CDR3 is 13 amino acids. Trimming removed 3 bases from V and 3 bases from J, with 8 bases in between.

This clonotype has at least ten counts. The V and J genes are TRBV6-2 or TRBV6-3 and TRBJ1-1; 7 bases align to TRBD1. CDR3 length equals 16 residues. Per the germline V gene, CDR1 is MNHEY and CDR2 is SVGEGT. V lost 5 bases and J lost 0; bases outside the gene matches: 9. CDR3 in amino acids: CASSKPPGQLNTEAFF. The CDR3 DNA follows: TGTGCCAGCAGTAAACCTCCGGGACAGCTGAACACTGAAGCTTTCTTT.

This clonotype was recorded at least ten times. This sequence joins TRBV20-1 and TRBJ1-1; 7 positions match TRBD1. J was trimmed by 0 bases and V by 5 bases; bases with no gene match: 6. The CDR3 spans 14 residues. CDR1 and CDR2 (germline): DFQATT, SNEGSKA (reference sequence). The CDR3 here is CSAFRDSLNTEAFF. CDR3 sequence (DNA): TGCAGTGCTTTCCGGGACAGCTTGAACACTGAAGCTTTCTTT.

This clonotype was observed a handful of times. The rearrangement joins TRBV15 to TRBJ1-4; D ambiguous. Germline CDR1 LNHNV, CDR2 YYDKDF (reference sequence). The CDR3 runs 15 residues. Trimming took 1 base from V and 3 from J, leaving 9 bases between them. CDR3 sequence (DNA): TGTGCCACCAGCAGAGGGGCCCGACCTAATGAAAAACTGTTTTTT. Its translation: CATSRGARPNEKLFF.

This clonotype was recorded at least ten times. This chain joins TRBV5-5 and TRBJ1-1; no clear D. CDR3 length equals 11 residues. Trimming left V 1 base short and J 4 bases short, with 2 bases between. The V gene's germline CDR1 is SGHKS and CDR2 YYEKEE (reference sequence). The CDR3 sequence: CASSLFTEAFF. CDR3 coding DNA: TGTGCCAGCAGCTTGTTCACTGAAGCTTTCTTT.

This clonotype was detected many times. The gene calls are TRBV4-2 and TRBJ2-7; TRBD2 aligns across 11 bases. Germline CDR1 and CDR2: LGHNA and YNFKEQ. CDR3 length: 16 amino acids. J lost 5 bases, V lost 4 bases, and 10 bases had no gene match. The CDR3, as DNA: TGTGCCAGCAGCCCAGTTAGCGGGGGGGCAGTAAACGAGCAGTACTTC. Protein product: CASSPVSGGAVNEQYF.

This clonotype was counted between two and nine times. The gene calls are TRBV29-1 and TRBJ2-5; D may match TRBD1 or TRBD2 (6 bases each). Germline V gene lookup returns CDR1 SQVTM and CDR2 ANQGSEA. Trimming stripped 7 bases from V and 5 bases from J, with 14 bases between. The CDR3 loop spans 12 amino acids. The CDR3 region is CSGGGLGETQYF. In nucleotides, the CDR3 is TGCAGCGGAGGGGGACTGGGGGAGACCCAGTACTTC.